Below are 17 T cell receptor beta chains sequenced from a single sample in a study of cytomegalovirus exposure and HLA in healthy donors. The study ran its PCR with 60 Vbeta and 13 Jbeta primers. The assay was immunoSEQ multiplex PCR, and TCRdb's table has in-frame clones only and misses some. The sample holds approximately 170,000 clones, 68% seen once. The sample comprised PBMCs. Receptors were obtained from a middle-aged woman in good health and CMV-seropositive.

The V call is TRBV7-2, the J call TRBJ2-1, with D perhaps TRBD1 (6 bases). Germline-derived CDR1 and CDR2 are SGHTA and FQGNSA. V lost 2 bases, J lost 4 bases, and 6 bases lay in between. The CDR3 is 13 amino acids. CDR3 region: CASSLTGYNEQFF. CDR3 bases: TGTGCCAGCAGCTTAACAGGGTACAATGAGCAGTTCTTC.

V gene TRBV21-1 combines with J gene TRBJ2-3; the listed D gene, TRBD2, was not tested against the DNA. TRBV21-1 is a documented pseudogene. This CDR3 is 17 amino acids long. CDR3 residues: CASNDKARGGHTDTQYF. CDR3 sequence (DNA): TGTGCCAGCAACGATAAAGCGCGGGGGGGGCACACAGATACGCAGTATTTT.

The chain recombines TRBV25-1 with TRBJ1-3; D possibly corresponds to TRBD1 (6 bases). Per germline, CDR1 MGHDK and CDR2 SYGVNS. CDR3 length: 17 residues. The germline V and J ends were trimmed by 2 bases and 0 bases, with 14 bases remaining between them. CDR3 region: CASSETPTGFSGNTIYF. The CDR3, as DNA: TGTGCCAGCAGTGAAACGCCGACAGGTTTCTCTGGAAACACCATATATTTT.

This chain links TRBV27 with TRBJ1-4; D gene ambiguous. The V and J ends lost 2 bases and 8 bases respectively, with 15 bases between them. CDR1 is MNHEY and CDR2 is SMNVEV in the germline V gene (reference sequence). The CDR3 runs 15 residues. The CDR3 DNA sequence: TGTGCCAGCAGTTTAACCCGCCAAAGAGGGGAAAAACTGTTTTTT. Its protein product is CASSLTRQRGEKLFF.

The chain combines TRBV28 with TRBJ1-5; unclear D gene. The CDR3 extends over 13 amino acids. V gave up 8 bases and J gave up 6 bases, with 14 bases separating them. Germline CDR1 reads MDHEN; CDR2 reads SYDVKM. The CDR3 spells CASHSAGSQPQHF. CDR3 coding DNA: TGTGCCAGCCATTCGGCGGGGAGTCAGCCCCAGCATTTT. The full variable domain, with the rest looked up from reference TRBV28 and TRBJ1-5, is DVKVTQSSRYLVKRTGEKVFLECVQDMDHENMFWYRQDPGLGLRLIYFSYDVKMKEKGDIPEGYSVSREKKERFSLILESASTNQTSMYLCASHSAGSQPQHFGDGTRLSIL.

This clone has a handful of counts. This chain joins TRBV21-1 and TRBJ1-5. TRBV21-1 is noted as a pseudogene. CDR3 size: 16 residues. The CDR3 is CASSPLGGRSQRAQHF. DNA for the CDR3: TGTGCCAGCAGCCCATTAGGAGGGAGAAGCCAGAGGGCCCAGCATTTT.

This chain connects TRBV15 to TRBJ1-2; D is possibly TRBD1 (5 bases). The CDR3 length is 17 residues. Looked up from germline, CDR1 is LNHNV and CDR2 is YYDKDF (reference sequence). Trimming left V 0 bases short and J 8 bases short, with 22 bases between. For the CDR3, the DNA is TGTGCCACCAGCAGAGATCTGATCGGGGGGGGTTCAGAAGGCTACACCTTC. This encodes CATSRDLIGGGSEGYTF.

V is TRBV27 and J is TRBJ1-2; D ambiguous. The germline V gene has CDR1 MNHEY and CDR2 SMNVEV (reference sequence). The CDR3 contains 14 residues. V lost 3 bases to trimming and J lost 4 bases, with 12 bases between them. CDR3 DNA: TGTGCCAGCAGTTTTTCCGGGATGCTCTATGGCTACACCTTC. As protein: CASSFSGMLYGYTF.

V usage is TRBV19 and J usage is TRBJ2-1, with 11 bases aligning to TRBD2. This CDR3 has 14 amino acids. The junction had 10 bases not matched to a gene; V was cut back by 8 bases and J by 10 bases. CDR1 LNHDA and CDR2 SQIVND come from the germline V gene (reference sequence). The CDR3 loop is CASGTTSGTIEQFF. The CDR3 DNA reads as TGTGCCAGTGGAACGACTAGCGGGACCATCGAGCAGTTCTTC.

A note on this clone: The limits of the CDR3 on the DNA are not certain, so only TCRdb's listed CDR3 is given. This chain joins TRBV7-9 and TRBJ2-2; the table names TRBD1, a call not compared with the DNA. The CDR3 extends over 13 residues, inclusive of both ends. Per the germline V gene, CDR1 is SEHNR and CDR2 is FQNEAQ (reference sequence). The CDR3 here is CASTGERPGSCFF.

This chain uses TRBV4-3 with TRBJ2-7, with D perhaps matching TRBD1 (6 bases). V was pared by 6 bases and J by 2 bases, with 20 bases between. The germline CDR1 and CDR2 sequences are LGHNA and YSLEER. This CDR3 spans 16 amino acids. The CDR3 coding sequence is TGCGCCAGCAGTGAGGGGGAACATAATCCTCCCTACGAGCAGTACTTC. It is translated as CASSEGEHNPPYEQYF.

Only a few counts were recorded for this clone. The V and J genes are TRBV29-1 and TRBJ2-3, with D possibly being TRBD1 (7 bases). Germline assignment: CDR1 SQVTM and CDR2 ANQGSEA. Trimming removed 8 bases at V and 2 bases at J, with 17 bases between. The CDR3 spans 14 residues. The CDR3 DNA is TGCAGCATAACCCAGGGGGGATTCACAGATACGCAGTATTTT. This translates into CSITQGGFTDTQYF.

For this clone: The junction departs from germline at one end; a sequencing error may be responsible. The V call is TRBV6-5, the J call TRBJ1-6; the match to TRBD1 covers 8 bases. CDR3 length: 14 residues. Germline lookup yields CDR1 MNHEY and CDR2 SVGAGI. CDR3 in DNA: TGTGCCAGCAGTTACACACAGGGGGGTTCACCCCTCAACTTT. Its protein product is CASSYTQGGSPLNF.

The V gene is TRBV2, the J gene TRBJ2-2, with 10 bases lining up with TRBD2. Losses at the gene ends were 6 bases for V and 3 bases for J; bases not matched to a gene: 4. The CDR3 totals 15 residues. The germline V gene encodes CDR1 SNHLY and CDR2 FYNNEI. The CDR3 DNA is TGTGCCAGCAGGGGGACTAGCGATCACACCGGGGAGCTGTTTTTT. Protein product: CASRGTSDHTGELFF.

The CDR3: CASSQGGKYYGYTF. The CDR3 DNA is TGCGCCAGCAGCCAGGGGGGAAAGTACTATGGCTACACCTTC. The chain employs TRBV4-3 and TRBJ1-2; the D gene is possibly TRBD1 (5 bases). CDR3 length: 14 residues. V was pared by 3 bases and J by 3 bases, with 11 bases between. Germline values: CDR1 LGHNA, CDR2 YSLEER.

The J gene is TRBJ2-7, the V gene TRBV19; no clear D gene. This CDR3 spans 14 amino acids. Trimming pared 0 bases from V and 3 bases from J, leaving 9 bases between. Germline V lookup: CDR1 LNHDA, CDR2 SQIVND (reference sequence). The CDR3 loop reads CASSIEAVHYEQYF. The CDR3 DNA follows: TGTGCCAGTAGTATAGAGGCGGTGCACTACGAGCAGTACTTC.

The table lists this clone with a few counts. CDR3 amino acids: CASSIGMGGFEQFF. The CDR3 DNA reads TGTGCCAGTAGTATAGGGATGGGGGGGTTTGAGCAGTTCTTC. V gene TRBV19 combines with J gene TRBJ2-1, with 7 bases lining up with TRBD2. The germline CDR1 and CDR2 sequences are LNHDA and SQIVND (reference sequence). The CDR3 runs 14 residues. The trim removed 1 base at V and 9 bases at J, leaving 6 bases unmatched.